This T cell receptor (beta chain) was found in a study of CD8 T cells in ankylosing spondylitis. Regarding the study as a whole: For ankylosing spondylitis blood, a TCR beta motif of fewer than 10 highly homologous variants appeared characteristic. There were earlier reports of some motif variants in reactive arthritis synovial fluid and blood.

With regard to this clonotype: The antigen is undetermined.

Quantitative 5'-RACE with molecular barcodes generated TCR beta libraries. TCRdb passed the 5' RACE reads through MiXCR, listing each CDR3 protein once. The sample holds 800,000 to 900,000 distinct CDR3 sequences, 12% seen once. This sequence originates from a male donor with ankylosing spondylitis. Specimen: blood, either unsorted or a sorted T cell fraction (not recorded which).

CDR3 in DNA: TGCAGTGCTAGAACCAGGGCCAGGACTGAAGCTTTCTTT. Its translation: CSARTRARTEAFF. The V and J genes are TRBV20-1 and TRBJ1-1; D is possibly TRBD1 (5 bases). Between the trimmed V and J ends, which lost 2 bases and 5 bases, there was a span of 12 bases. Germline loops: CDR1 DFQATT, CDR2 SNEGSKA (reference sequence). This CDR3 spans 13 amino acids.